The sequence of this T cell receptor (beta chain) was determined in a study of T and B cells in COVID-19 patients. Study context: Blood was sampled from COVID-19 patients who were either actively infected or recovered. Findings and limits, study-wide: Of under 2,500 TCR clusters found only in the recovered cohort, 25 to 35 had low generation probability. CD4+, regulatory T cell, CD8+ and sorted SARS-CoV-2-responsive or tetramer+ T cells were not yet sequenced. In COVID-19 patients, T cell receptor beta variable and joining gene use was reportedly strongly skewed.

This clonotype was seen a handful of times. The antigen remains undetermined. CDR3 length equals 14 residues. Germline lookup yields CDR1 SEHNR and CDR2 FQNEAQ (reference sequence). Between the trimmed V and J ends, which lost 1 base and 3 bases, there was a span of 7 bases. Each TRB amplification used roughly 220-550 ng of genomic DNA from blood. Multiplex PCR with BIOMED2 TRB-A/B primer pools amplified TRB rearrangements. MiXCR, run by TCRdb on the multiplex PCR reads, gives a single entry per CDR3 protein. The table lists roughly 15,000 distinct CDR3 sequences, 25% to 35% of them singletons. The genes are TRBV7-9 and TRBJ2-1, with D hard to call. The origin of this receptor is a human donor who had recovered from COVID-19. Material for sequencing was blood. In nucleotides, the CDR3 is TGTGCCAGCAGCTTAGTCGCGCTCTACAATGAGCAGTTCTTC. Its translation is CASSLVALYNEQFF. The full variable domain, in which reference TRBV7-9 and TRBJ2-1 provide the parts outside the CDR3, is DTGVSQNPRHKITKRGQNVTFRCDPISEHNRLYWYRQTLGQGPEFLTYFQNEAQLEKSRLLSDRFSAERPKGSFSTLEIQRTEQGDSAMYLCASSLVALYNEQFFGPGTRLTVL.